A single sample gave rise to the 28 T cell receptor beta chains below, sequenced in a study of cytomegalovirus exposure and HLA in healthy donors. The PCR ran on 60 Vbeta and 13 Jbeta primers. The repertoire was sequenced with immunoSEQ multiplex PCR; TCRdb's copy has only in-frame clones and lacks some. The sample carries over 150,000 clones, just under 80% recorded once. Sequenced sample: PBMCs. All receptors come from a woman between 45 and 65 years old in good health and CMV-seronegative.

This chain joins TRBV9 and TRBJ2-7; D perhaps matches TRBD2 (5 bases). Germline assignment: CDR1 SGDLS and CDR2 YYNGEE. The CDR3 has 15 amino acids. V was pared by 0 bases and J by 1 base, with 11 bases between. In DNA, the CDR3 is TGTGCCAGCAGCGTAGGGCCCACTAGTTCCTACGAGCAGTACTTC. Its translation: CASSVGPTSSYEQYF. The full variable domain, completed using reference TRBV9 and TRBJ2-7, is DSGVTQTPKHLITATGQRVTLRCSPRSGDLSVYWYQQSLDQGLQFLIQYYNGEERAKGNILERFSAQQFPDLHSELNLSSLELGDSALYFCASSVGPTSSYEQYFGPGTRLTVT.

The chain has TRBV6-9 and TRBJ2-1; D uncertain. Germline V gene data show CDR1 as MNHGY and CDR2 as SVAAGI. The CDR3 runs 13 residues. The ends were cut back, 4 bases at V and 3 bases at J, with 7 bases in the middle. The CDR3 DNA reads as TGTGCCAGCAGTTTTAGAGTCTACAATGAGCAGTTCTTC. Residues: CASSFRVYNEQFF.

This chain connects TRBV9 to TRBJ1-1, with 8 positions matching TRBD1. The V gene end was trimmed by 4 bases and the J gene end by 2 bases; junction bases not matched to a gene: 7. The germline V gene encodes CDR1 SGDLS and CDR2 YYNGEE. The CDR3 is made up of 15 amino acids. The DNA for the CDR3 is TGTGCCAGCAGCCCTGATCAGGGGGCAAACACTGAAGCTTTCTTT. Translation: CASSPDQGANTEAFF.

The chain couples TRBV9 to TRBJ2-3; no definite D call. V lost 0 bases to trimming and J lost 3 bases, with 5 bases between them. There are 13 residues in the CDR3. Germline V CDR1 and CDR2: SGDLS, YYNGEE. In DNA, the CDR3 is TGTGCCAGCAGCGTAGACTTGACAGATACGCAGTATTTT. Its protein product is CASSVDLTDTQYF.

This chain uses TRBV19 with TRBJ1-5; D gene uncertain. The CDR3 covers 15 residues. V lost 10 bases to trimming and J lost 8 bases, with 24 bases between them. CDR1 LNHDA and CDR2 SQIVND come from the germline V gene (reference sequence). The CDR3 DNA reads TGTGCCACCGCGGTGGCGGGGTATGCAAGGGAGCCCCAGCATTTT. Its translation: CATAVAGYAREPQHF.

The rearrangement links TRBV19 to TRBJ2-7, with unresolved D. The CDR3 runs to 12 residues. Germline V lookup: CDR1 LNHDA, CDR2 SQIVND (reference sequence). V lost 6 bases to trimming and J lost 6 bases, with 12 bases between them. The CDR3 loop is CASRSVWSEQYF. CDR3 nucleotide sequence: TGTGCCAGTAGAAGCGTCTGGAGCGAGCAGTACTTC.

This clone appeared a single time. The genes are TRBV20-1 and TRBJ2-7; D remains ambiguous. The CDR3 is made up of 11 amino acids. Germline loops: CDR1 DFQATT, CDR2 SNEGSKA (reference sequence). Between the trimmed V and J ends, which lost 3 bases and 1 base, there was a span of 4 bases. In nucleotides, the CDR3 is TGCAGTGCTAGGGCTTCCTACGAGCAGTACTTC. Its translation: CSARASYEQYF.

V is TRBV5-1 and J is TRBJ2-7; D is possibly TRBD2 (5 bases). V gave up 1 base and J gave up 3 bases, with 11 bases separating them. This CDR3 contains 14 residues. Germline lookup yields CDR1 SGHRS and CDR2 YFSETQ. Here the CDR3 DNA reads TGCGCCAGCAGCTTGTTCCCTAGCCACTACGAGCAGTACTTC. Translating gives CASSLFPSHYEQYF.

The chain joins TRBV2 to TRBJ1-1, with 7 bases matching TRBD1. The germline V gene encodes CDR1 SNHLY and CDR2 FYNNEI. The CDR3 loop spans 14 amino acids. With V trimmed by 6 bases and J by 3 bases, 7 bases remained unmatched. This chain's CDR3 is CASRTGFGDTEAFF. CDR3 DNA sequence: TGTGCCAGCAGGACAGGGTTCGGGGACACTGAAGCTTTCTTT.

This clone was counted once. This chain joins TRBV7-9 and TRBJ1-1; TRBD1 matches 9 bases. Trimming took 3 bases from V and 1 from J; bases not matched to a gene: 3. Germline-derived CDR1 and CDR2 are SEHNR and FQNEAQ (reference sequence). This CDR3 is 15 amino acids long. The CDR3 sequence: CASSLQTGGNTEAFF. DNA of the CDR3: TGTGCCAGCAGCTTGCAGACAGGGGGGAACACTGAAGCTTTCTTT. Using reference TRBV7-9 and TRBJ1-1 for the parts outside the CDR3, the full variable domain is DTGVSQNPRHKITKRGQNVTFRCDPISEHNRLYWYRQTLGQGPEFLTYFQNEAQLEKSRLLSDRFSAERPKGSFSTLEIQRTEQGDSAMYLCASSLQTGGNTEAFFGQGTRLTVV.

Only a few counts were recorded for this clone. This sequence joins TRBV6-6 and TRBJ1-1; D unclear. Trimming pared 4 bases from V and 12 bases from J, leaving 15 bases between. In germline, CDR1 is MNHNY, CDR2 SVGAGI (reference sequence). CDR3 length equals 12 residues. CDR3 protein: CASSFVGERPFF. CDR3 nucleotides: TGTGCCAGCAGTTTCGTCGGAGAGAGGCCTTTCTTT.

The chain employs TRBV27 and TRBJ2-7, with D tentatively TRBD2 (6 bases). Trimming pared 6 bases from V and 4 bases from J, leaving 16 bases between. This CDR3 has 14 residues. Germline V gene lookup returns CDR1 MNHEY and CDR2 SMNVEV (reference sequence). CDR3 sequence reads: CASSSWEAGYEQYF. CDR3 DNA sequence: TGTGCCAGCAGCTCTTGGGAGGCCGGGTACGAGCAGTACTTC.

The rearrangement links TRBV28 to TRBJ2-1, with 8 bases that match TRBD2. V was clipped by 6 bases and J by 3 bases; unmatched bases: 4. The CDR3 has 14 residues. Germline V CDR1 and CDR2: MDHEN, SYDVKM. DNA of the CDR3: TGTGCCAGCAGCCGCGCGGGAGGCTACAATGAGCAGTTCTTC. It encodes CASSRAGGYNEQFF.

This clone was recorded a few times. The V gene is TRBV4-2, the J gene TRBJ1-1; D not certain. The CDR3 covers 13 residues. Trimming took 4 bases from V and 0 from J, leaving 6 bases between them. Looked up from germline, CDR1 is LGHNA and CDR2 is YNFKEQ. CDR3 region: CASSRDMNTEAFF. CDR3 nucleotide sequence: TGTGCCAGCAGCCGAGACATGAACACTGAAGCTTTCTTT.

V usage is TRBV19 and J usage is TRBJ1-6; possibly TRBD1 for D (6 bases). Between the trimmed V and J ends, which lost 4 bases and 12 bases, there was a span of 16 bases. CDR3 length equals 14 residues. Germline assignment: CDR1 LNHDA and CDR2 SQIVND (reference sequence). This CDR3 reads CASSSRQVVEPLHF. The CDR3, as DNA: TGTGCCAGTAGTAGCAGACAGGTCGTTGAACCCCTCCACTTT.

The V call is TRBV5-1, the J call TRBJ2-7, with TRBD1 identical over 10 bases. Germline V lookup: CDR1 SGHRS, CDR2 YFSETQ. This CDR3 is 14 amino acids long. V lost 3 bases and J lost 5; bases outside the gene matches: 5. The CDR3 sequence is CASSWRGTGDEQYF. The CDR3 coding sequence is TGCGCCAGCAGCTGGAGGGGGACAGGGGACGAGCAGTACTTC. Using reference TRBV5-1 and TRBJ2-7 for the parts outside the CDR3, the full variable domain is KAGVTQTPRYLIKTRGQQVTLSCSPISGHRSVSWYQQTPGQGLQFLFEYFSETQRNKGNFPGRFSGRQFSNSRSEMNVSTLELGDSALYLCASSWRGTGDEQYFGPGTRLTVT.

CDR3 sequence reads: CASSLSQGRIRGGYTF. CDR3 nucleotides: TGTGCCAGCAGTTTATCACAGGGAAGGATACGGGGCGGCTACACCTTC. This chain links TRBV28 with TRBJ1-2, with D perhaps matching TRBD1 (6 bases). This CDR3 has 16 amino acids. Looked up from germline, CDR1 is MDHEN and CDR2 is SYDVKM. V shed 1 base and J shed 8 bases, with 20 bases lying between them.

The CDR3 DNA sequence: TGTGCCAGCAGCTCCCCCACAGTGCAACCCCTCGGTGGGCAGTACTTC. This gives the protein CASSSPTVQPLGGQYF. The genes are TRBV7-9 and TRBJ2-7, with D unresolved. CDR3 length: 16 residues. Germline V gene data show CDR1 as SEHNR and CDR2 as FQNEAQ (reference sequence). The germline V and J ends were trimmed by 4 bases and 9 bases, with 25 bases remaining between them.

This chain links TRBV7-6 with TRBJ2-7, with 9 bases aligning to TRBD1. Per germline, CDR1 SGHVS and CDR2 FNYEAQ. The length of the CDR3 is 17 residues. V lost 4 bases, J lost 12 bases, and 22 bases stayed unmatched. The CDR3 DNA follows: TGTGCCAGCAGCTCACCTCTACACCGGACAGGGGATAGGCTGTGGTACTTC. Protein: CASSSPLHRTGDRLWYF.

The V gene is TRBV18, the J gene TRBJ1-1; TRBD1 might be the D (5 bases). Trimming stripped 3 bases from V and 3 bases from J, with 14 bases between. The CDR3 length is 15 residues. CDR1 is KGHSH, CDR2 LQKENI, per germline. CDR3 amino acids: CASSPLGGGDTEAFF. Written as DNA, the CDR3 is TGTGCCAGCTCACCTTTAGGAGGAGGGGACACTGAAGCTTTCTTT.

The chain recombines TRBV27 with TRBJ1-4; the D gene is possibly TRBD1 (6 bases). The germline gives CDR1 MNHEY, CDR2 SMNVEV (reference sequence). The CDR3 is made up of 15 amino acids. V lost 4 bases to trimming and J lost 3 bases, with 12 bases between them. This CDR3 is CASSWGQGPNEKLFF. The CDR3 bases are TGTGCCAGCAGTTGGGGGCAGGGCCCTAATGAAAAACTGTTTTTT.

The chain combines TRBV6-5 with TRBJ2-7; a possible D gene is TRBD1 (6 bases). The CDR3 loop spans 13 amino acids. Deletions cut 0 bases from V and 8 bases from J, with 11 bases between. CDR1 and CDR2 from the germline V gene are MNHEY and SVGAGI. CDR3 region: CASSYSTGYKQYF. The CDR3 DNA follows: TGTGCCAGCAGTTACTCCACAGGGTACAAGCAGTACTTC.

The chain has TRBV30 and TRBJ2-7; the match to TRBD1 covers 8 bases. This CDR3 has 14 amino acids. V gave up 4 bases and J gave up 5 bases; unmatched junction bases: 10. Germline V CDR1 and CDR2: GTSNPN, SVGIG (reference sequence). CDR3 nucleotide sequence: TGTGCCTGGACTGCCGGACAGGGTATCCACGAGCAGTACTTC. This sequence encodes CAWTAGQGIHEQYF.

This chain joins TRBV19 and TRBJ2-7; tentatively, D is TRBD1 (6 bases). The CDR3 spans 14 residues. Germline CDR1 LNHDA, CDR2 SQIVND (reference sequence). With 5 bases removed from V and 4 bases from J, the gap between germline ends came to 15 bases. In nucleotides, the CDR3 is TGTGCCAGTAGTTTCGCAGGGGAATCGTACGAGCAGTACTTC. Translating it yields CASSFAGESYEQYF. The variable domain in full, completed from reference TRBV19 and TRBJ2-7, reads DGGITQSPKYLFRKEGQNVTLSCEQNLNHDAMYWYRQDPGQGLRLIYYSQIVNDFQKGDIAEGYSVSREKKESFPLTVTSAQKNPTAFYLCASSFAGESYEQYFGPGTRLTVT.

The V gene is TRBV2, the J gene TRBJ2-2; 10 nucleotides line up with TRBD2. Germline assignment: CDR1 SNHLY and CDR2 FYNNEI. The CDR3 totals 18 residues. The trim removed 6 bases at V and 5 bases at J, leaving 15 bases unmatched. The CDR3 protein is CASRPDTAGGPRTGELFF. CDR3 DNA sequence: TGTGCCAGCAGGCCCGACACAGCGGGGGGGCCAAGGACCGGGGAGCTGTTTTTT.

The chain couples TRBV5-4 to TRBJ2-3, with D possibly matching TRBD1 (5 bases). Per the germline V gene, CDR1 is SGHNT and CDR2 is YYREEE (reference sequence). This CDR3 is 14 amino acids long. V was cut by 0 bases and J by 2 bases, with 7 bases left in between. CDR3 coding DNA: TGTGCCAGCAGCTTGGTACAGGACACAGATACGCAGTATTTT. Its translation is CASSLVQDTDTQYF. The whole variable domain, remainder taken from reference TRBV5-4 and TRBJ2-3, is ETGVTQSPTHLIKTRGQQVTLRCSSQSGHNTVSWYQQALGQGPQFIFQYYREEENGRGNFPPRFSGLQFPNYSSELNVNALELDDSALYLCASSLVQDTDTQYFGPGTRLTVL.

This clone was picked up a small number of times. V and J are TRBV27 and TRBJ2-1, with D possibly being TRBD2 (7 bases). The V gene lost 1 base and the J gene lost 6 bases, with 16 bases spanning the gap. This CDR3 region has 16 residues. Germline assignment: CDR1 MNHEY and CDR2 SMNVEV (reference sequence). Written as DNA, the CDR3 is TGTGCCAGCAGTTTATACGGGGGAGGGACAATCAATGAGCAGTTCTTC. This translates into CASSLYGGGTINEQFF.

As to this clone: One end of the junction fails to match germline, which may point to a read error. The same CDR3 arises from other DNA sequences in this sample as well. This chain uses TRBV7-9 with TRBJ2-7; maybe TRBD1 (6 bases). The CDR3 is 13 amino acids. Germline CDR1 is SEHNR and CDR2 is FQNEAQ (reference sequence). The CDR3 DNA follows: TGCGCCAGCAGCCCGAGGGACATCTACGAGCAGTACTTC. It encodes CASSPRDIYEQYF. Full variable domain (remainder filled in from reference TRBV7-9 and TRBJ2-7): DTGVSQNPRHKITKRGQNVTFRCDPISEHNRLYWYRQTLGQGPEFLTYFQNEAQLEKSRLLSDRFSAERPKGSFSTLEIQRTEQGDSAMYLCASSPRDIYEQYFGPGTRLTVT.